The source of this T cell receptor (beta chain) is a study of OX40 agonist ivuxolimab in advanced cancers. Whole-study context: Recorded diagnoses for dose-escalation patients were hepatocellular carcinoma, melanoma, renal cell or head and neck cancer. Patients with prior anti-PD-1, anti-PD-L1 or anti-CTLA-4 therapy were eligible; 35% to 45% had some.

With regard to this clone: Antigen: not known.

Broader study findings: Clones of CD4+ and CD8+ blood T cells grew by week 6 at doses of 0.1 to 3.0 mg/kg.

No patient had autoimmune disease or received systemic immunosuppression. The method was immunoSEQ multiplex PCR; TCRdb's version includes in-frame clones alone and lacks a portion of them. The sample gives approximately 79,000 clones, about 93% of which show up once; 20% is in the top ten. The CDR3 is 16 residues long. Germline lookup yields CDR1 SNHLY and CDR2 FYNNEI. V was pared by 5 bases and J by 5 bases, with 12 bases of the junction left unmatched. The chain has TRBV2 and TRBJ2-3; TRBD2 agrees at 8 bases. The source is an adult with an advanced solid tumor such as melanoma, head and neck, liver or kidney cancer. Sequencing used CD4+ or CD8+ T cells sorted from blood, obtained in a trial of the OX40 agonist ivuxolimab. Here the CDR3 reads CASSFRAGEIGDTQYF. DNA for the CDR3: TGTGCCAGCAGTTTCCGAGCGGGAGAGATTGGAGATACGCAGTATTTT.